The 31 T cell receptor beta chains reported below all come from one sample, sequenced in a study of shared clonotypes between healthy human individuals. Data came from immunoSEQ multiplex PCR; TCRdb stores just in-frame clones and leaves some out. The sample yields tens of thousands of clones, around 57% seen once. The sample taken for sequencing was memory CD8+ T cells sorted from blood. Specified subset: CD45RO+ cells pooled with CCR7-negative TemRA cells. The source of these receptors is a man in his thirties or forties in good health.

The chain combines TRBV28 with TRBJ2-7; the D gene is possibly TRBD2 (6 bases). The CDR3 loop spans 11 amino acids. Trimming removed 8 bases at V and 3 bases at J, with 8 bases between. Germline CDR1 MDHEN, CDR2 SYDVKM. Written as DNA, the CDR3 is TGTGCCAGCGGGAGGTACTACGAGCAGTACTTC. Translation: CASGRYYEQYF.

The rearrangement joins TRBV29-1 to TRBJ2-5; 7 nucleotides align to TRBD2. The CDR3 has 14 residues. Germline CDR1 SQVTM, CDR2 ANQGSEA. The V segment lost 5 bases and the J segment 8 bases; nucleotides outside the gene matches: 14. CDR3 amino acids: CSVLGRERLETQYF. CDR3 DNA sequence: TGCAGCGTTCTGGGGCGGGAGAGGCTCGAAACCCAGTACTTC.

This clone was counted between two and nine times. The J gene is TRBJ2-2, the V gene TRBV6-5; a possible D gene is TRBD1 (6 bases). Per the germline V gene, CDR1 is MNHEY and CDR2 is SVGAGI. This CDR3 comprises 13 residues. V dropped 5 bases and J dropped 5 bases, with 9 bases sitting between them. The CDR3 sequence: CASSEGETGELFF. CDR3 nucleotide sequence: TGTGCCAGCAGTGAGGGGGAGACCGGGGAGCTGTTTTTT.

This clone has only a few counts. The chain employs TRBV13 and TRBJ2-1; D possibly matches TRBD1 or TRBD2 (5 bases each). V was shortened by 5 bases and J by 2 bases, with 10 bases between the two germline ends. Germline V CDR1 and CDR2: PRHDT, FYEKMQ (reference sequence). This CDR3 contains 14 residues. CDR3 protein: CASSPGTTYNEQFF. The CDR3 DNA reads TGTGCCAGCAGCCCCGGGACCACCTACAATGAGCAGTTCTTC.

The rearrangement joins TRBV10-2 to TRBJ2-3; D may be TRBD1 or TRBD2 (5 bases each). Looked up from germline, CDR1 is WSHSY and CDR2 is SAAADI. V lost 8 bases and J 0 bases, leaving 21 bases between the germline ends. The length of the CDR3 is 17 residues. The CDR3 here is CASFAEGTTDSTDTQYF. DNA for the CDR3: TGCGCCAGCTTTGCGGAAGGGACGACCGATAGCACAGATACGCAGTATTTT.

This clone has ten or more counts. The chain has TRBV27 and TRBJ2-1; tentatively, D is TRBD2 (5 bases). Between the trimmed V and J ends, which lost 3 bases and 10 bases, there was a span of 22 bases. Germline V gene sequence: CDR1 MNHEY, CDR2 SMNVEV (reference sequence). The CDR3 totals 16 residues. Written as DNA, the CDR3 is TGTGCCAGCAGTTTGGAGTTCGGACGGACTTTTGTGGAGCAGTTCTTC. Its protein is CASSLEFGRTFVEQFF.

V usage is TRBV5-1 and J usage is TRBJ2-2; 8 bases line up with TRBD2. The germline CDR1 and CDR2 sequences are SGHRS and YFSETQ. J gave up 5 bases and V 5 bases, and 11 bases lay outside the gene matches. The CDR3 spans 16 residues. The CDR3 DNA sequence: TGCGCCAGCAGTGAAATTGGGACTAGTTTTACCGGGGAGCTGTTTTTT. Translation gives CASSEIGTSFTGELFF.

This clone was recorded a few times. The rearrangement joins TRBV28 to TRBJ2-5; D might be TRBD1 or TRBD2, each matching 5 bases. Germline CDR1 is MDHEN and CDR2 is SYDVKM. This CDR3 is 13 amino acids long. Trimming shortened V by 5 bases and J by 5 bases, and 12 bases separated the two germline ends. The CDR3 sequence is CASSPRGRETQYF. The CDR3 coding sequence is TGTGCCAGCAGTCCACGGGGCCGGGAGACCCAGTACTTC. Looking up the rest from reference TRBV28 and TRBJ2-5 gives the full variable domain: DVKVTQSSRYLVKRTGEKVFLECVQDMDHENMFWYRQDPGLGLRLIYFSYDVKMKEKGDIPEGYSVSREKKERFSLILESASTNQTSMYLCASSPRGRETQYFGPGTRLLVL.

This clone has at least ten counts. This chain links TRBV4-2 with TRBJ2-7; D tentatively reads TRBD1 or TRBD2 (5 bases each). The ends were cut back, 2 bases at V and 5 bases at J, with 16 bases in the middle. The germline CDR1 and CDR2 sequences are LGHNA and YNFKEQ. The CDR3 covers 15 residues. CDR3 DNA sequence: TGTGCCAGCAGCCAAAGCCCCGACGGGGCGCACGAGCAGTACTTC. The encoded protein is CASSQSPDGAHEQYF.

The chain uses TRBV7-9 and TRBJ1-1; D remains unclear. The CDR3 covers 16 residues. V shed 5 bases and J shed 0 bases, with 16 bases lying between them. CDR1 and CDR2 from the germline V gene are SEHNR and FQNEAQ (reference sequence). The CDR3, as DNA: TGTGCCAGCAGCCCCAGCGTAAGGGCAATGAACACTGAAGCTTTCTTT. It yields the protein CASSPSVRAMNTEAFF.

In this sample, this clone turned up many times. CDR3 residues: CASSLRAFVNTEAFF. CDR3 DNA: TGTGCCAGCAGCTTAAGGGCATTCGTGAACACTGAAGCTTTCTTT. The chain recombines TRBV7-3 with TRBJ1-1; D remains ambiguous. V lost 1 base and J 0 bases, leaving 9 bases between the germline ends. The CDR3 is 15 amino acids. Per germline, CDR1 SGHTA and CDR2 FQGTGA.

The chain joins TRBV23-1 to TRBJ2-1; 8 bases fit TRBD2. TRBV23-1 is annotated as an ORF whose role is uncertain. The J segment lost 3 bases and the V segment lost 4 bases, leaving 8 bases of the junction unmatched. The CDR3 loop spans 16 amino acids. The chain's CDR3 is CASSLSQREFYNEQFF. CDR3 nucleotides: TGCGCCAGCAGTCTGTCCCAGCGGGAGTTCTACAATGAGCAGTTCTTC.

V and J are TRBV15 and TRBJ1-5; 8 nucleotides agree with TRBD1. CDR3 length: 15 amino acids. J gave up 0 bases and V 3 bases, and 1 base lay outside the gene matches. The germline V gene encodes CDR1 LNHNV and CDR2 YYDKDF (reference sequence). CDR3 coding DNA: TGTGCCACCAGCAGGGACAGGGATAGCAATCAGCCCCAGCATTTT. The encoded protein is CATSRDRDSNQPQHF.

This clone was seen just once. V gene TRBV19 combines with J gene TRBJ1-5; D gene unclear. The CDR3 contains 15 residues. The V end was cut by 2 bases, the J end by 4 bases, with 12 bases between. Per the germline V gene, CDR1 is LNHDA and CDR2 is SQIVND (reference sequence). This CDR3 is CASSILGRANQPQHF. In DNA, the CDR3 is TGTGCCAGTAGTATACTGGGCAGAGCTAATCAGCCCCAGCATTTT.

The genes are TRBV7-9 and TRBJ2-4; D may be TRBD1 or TRBD2 (6 bases each). Trimming stripped 3 bases from V and 8 bases from J, with 17 bases between. Per the germline V gene, CDR1 is SEHNR and CDR2 is FQNEAQ (reference sequence). CDR3 length: 15 amino acids. CDR3 region: CASSFPGASLDIQYF. In DNA, the CDR3 is TGTGCCAGCAGCTTCCCGGGGGCGTCTTTAGACATTCAGTACTTC.

J is TRBJ2-1 and V is TRBV2; possible D gene TRBD2, 6 bases. V lost 2 bases, J lost 4 bases, and 15 bases lay in between. Germline V CDR1 and CDR2: SNHLY, FYNNEI. This CDR3 is built from 16 residues. The CDR3, as DNA: TGTGCCAGCAGTGAAAGAGTAGCGGCAACTTACAATGAGCAGTTCTTC. It translates to CASSERVAATYNEQFF.

The rearrangement links TRBV29-1 to TRBJ2-3; 8 bases are a match to TRBD1. This CDR3 has 17 amino acids. Germline loops: CDR1 SQVTM, CDR2 ANQGSEA. V gave up 0 bases and J gave up 3 bases; unmatched junction bases: 11. The CDR3 spells CSVEEGADRARTDTQYF. The CDR3 DNA reads TGCAGCGTTGAAGAAGGGGCGGACAGGGCCAGGACAGATACGCAGTATTTT.

The table lists this clone with a count of one. The chain carries TRBV27 and TRBJ2-7; D is perhaps TRBD1 (8 bases). V lost 0 bases and J lost 4, with 28 bases in between. Germline V gene lookup returns CDR1 MNHEY and CDR2 SMNVEV (reference sequence). The CDR3 loop spans 20 amino acids. Here the CDR3 reads CASSLSNWGGTGPRWYEQYF. For the CDR3, the DNA is TGTGCCAGCAGTTTATCTAATTGGGGGGGGACAGGACCCCGTTGGTACGAGCAGTACTTC.

The chain joins TRBV29-1 to TRBJ2-3; perhaps TRBD1 as D (6 bases). V was cut by 7 bases and J by 4 bases, with 15 bases left in between. Germline CDR1 reads SQVTM; CDR2 reads ANQGSEA. There are 13 residues in the CDR3. The CDR3 DNA follows: TGCAGCGACCTGGGGGCCGCGGCAGATACGCAGTATTTT. Translating gives CSDLGAAADTQYF.

The gene calls are TRBV4-3 and TRBJ1-5, with D unresolved. The V and J ends lost 0 bases and 5 bases respectively, with 14 bases between them. The germline CDR1 and CDR2 sequences are LGHNA and YSLEER. The CDR3 runs to 16 residues. The CDR3 DNA follows: TGCGCCAGCAGCCAAGACCCTCAGGCCGGCGATCAGCCCCAGCATTTT. It yields the protein CASSQDPQAGDQPQHF.

The rearrangement joins TRBV5-1 to TRBJ2-7; D is perhaps TRBD1 or TRBD2 (5 bases each). The V and J ends lost 4 bases and 9 bases respectively, with 23 bases between them. Germline CDR1 and CDR2: SGHRS and YFSETQ. The CDR3 consists of 15 residues. The CDR3: CASSPQLGTLRWQYF. Written as DNA, the CDR3 is TGCGCCAGCAGCCCGCAACTAGGGACCTTACGATGGCAGTACTTC.

This clone came up a few times. The rearrangement joins TRBV2 to TRBJ2-7, with TRBD2 matching 10 bases. Per germline, CDR1 SNHLY and CDR2 FYNNEI. Unmatched junction bases numbered 8, after V lost 6 bases and J lost 9 bases. CDR3 length: 13 amino acids. The CDR3 is CASSVAGGSRQYF. As DNA, the CDR3 is TGTGCCAGCAGCGTAGCGGGAGGATCAAGGCAGTACTTC.

This clone occurred a few times. The chain has TRBV5-6 and TRBJ1-2; D is perhaps TRBD1 (6 bases). The CDR3 length is 14 residues. Germline-derived CDR1 and CDR2 are SGHDT and YYEEEE. Deletions cut 0 bases from V and 4 bases from J, with 10 bases between. The CDR3 here is CASSLVDSAYGYTF. The CDR3, as DNA: TGTGCCAGCAGCTTGGTGGACAGTGCCTATGGCTACACCTTC.

The J gene is TRBJ2-7, the V gene TRBV27; TRBD1 or TRBD2 may be the D gene (5 bases each). The CDR3 covers 14 residues. Trimming took 2 bases from V and 4 from J, leaving 12 bases between them. CDR1 is MNHEY, CDR2 SMNVEV, per germline (reference sequence). The CDR3 bases are TGTGCCAGCAGTTTAATAAGAGGGGCTTACGAGCAGTACTTC. This translates into CASSLIRGAYEQYF.

V is TRBV9 and J is TRBJ2-3; 8 bases align to TRBD1. Germline CDR1 reads SGDLS; CDR2 reads YYNGEE. The V and J ends lost 3 bases and 0 bases, in that order; junction bases with no gene match: 9. CDR3 length: 17 residues. The CDR3 reads CASSARQGTLSTDTQYF. CDR3 nucleotide sequence: TGTGCCAGCAGCGCCAGACAGGGGACGCTAAGCACAGATACGCAGTATTTT.

This clone was observed a single time. The chain is built from TRBV18 and TRBJ2-7; tentatively, D is TRBD1 (5 bases). CDR3 length: 14 amino acids. Germline assignment: CDR1 KGHSH and CDR2 LQKENI. V was cut by 3 bases and J by 2 bases, with 11 bases left in between. CDR3 coding DNA: TGTGCCAGCTCACCCTCAGGGTTCACCTACGAGCAGTACTTC. Protein: CASSPSGFTYEQYF.

The chain is built from TRBV10-3 and TRBJ2-7; D is perhaps TRBD1 or TRBD2 (6 bases each). CDR3 length equals 16 residues. Germline values: CDR1 ENHRY, CDR2 SYGVKD. Deletions cut 2 bases from V and 4 bases from J, with 18 bases between. CDR3 residues: CAISEGPGGRDYEQYF. In nucleotides, the CDR3 is TGTGCCATCAGTGAGGGACCCGGGGGCCGTGATTACGAGCAGTACTTC.

The chain is built from TRBV28 and TRBJ1-2, with 9 bases that match TRBD1. Germline CDR1 is MDHEN and CDR2 is SYDVKM. With V trimmed by 8 bases and J by 5 bases, 6 bases remained unmatched. This CDR3 has 13 residues. The CDR3 sequence is CASGNRGRYGYTF. CDR3 nucleotide sequence: TGTGCCAGCGGAAACAGGGGGCGGTATGGCTACACCTTC.

The genes are TRBV4-2 and TRBJ1-4; no reliable D call. V lost 0 bases and J 0 bases, leaving 11 bases between the germline ends. Germline CDR1 and CDR2: LGHNA and YNFKEQ. CDR3 length: 17 residues. The CDR3, as DNA: TGTGCCAGCAGCCAAGAGGGAGGGCCTGCAACTAATGAAAAACTGTTTTTT. Translated: CASSQEGGPATNEKLFF.

This clone has more than one count but fewer than ten. This chain uses TRBV25-1 with TRBJ2-2; D is possibly TRBD1 (6 bases). The V end lost 2 bases, the J end lost 4 bases, and 8 bases lay between the germline ends. The CDR3 extends over 14 amino acids. Germline CDR1 and CDR2: MGHDK and SYGVNS. The CDR3: CASSEGQSTGELFF. The CDR3 DNA is TGTGCCAGCAGTGAAGGACAGAGCACCGGGGAGCTGTTTTTT.

V usage is TRBV10-2 and J usage is TRBJ2-4, with TRBD1 as a possible D gene (6 bases). Per germline, CDR1 WSHSY and CDR2 SAAADI. The V gene lost 2 bases and the J gene lost 2 bases, with 10 bases spanning the gap. The CDR3 covers 15 residues. CDR3 sequence (DNA): TGCGCCAGCAGTGAGGGACAGAGTACCAAAAACATTCAGTACTTC. Its protein product is CASSEGQSTKNIQYF.